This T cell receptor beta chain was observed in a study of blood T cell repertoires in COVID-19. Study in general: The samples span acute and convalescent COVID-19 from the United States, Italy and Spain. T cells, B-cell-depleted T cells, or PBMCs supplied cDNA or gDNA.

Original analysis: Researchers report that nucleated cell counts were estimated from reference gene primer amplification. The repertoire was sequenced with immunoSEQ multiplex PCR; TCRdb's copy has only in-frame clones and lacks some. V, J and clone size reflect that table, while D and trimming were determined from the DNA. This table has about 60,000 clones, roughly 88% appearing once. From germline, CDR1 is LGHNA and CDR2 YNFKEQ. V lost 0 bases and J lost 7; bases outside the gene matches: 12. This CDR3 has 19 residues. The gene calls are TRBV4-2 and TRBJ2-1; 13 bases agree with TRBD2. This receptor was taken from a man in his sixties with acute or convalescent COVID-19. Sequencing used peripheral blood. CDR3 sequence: CASSQERGLAGIKGNEQFF. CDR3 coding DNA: TGTGCCAGCAGCCAAGAGAGGGGACTAGCGGGAATAAAAGGGAATGAGCAGTTCTTC.